Below, 20 T cell receptor beta chains from the same sample are listed, as sequenced in a study of Ad26.COV2.S vaccination and SARS-CoV-2 variants. The table came from immunoSEQ multiplex PCR; TCRdb's copy has only in-frame clones and leaves some out. The table records around 300,000 clones, 88% of them present only once. Sample treatment: approximately 18 received Ad26.COV2.S at low or high dose, single or two shots; roughly five received placebo; per-sample allocation not given. Following the first vaccine or placebo injection, samples were taken on day 63. The sample was peripheral blood, taken in a trial of Ad26.COV2.S vaccine versus placebo. Every receptor here comes from a person aged 18-60 years who received the Ad26.COV2.S COVID-19 vaccine or a placebo.

On this clone: Other DNA sequences from this sample encode an identical CDR3 as well. The V gene is TRBV5-6, the J gene TRBJ2-7, with D perhaps TRBD1 or TRBD2 (5 bases each). The germline CDR1 and CDR2 sequences are SGHDT and YYEEEE. Trimming removed 4 bases at V and 2 bases at J, with 13 bases between. The CDR3 loop spans 14 amino acids. CDR3 sequence: CASSPTGTPYEQYF. In DNA, the CDR3 is TGTGCCAGCAGCCCGACCGGGACGCCCTACGAGCAGTACTTC.

This rearrangement joins TRBV6-1 to TRBJ1-6; D is unresolved. Germline CDR1 and CDR2: MNHNS and SASEGT. This CDR3 contains 16 residues. Trimming pared 2 bases from V and 7 bases from J, leaving 15 bases between. CDR3 coding DNA: TGTGCCAGCAGTGAATTTGAGGGCGGCGGAAATTCACCCCTCCACTTT. Its translation: CASSEFEGGGNSPLHF.

This chain joins TRBV7-2 and TRBJ2-7, with 10 bases fitting TRBD1. The CDR3 contains 18 residues. After removal of 1 base from V and 3 bases from J, the junction contained 12 bases not matched to a gene. Per the germline V gene, CDR1 is SGHTA and CDR2 is FQGNSA. The CDR3 loop is CASSLVWGTGQGIYEQYF. CDR3 nucleotide sequence: TGTGCCAGCAGCTTAGTTTGGGGAACGGGACAGGGGATCTACGAGCAGTACTTC.

This chain connects TRBV20-1 to TRBJ2-1; no clear D gene. From germline, CDR1 is DFQATT and CDR2 SNEGSKA (reference sequence). V was pared by 3 bases and J by 8 bases, with 8 bases between. The CDR3 covers 11 residues. CDR3 nucleotide sequence: TGCAGTGCTAGCCAGATGTATGAGCAGTTCTTC. Residues: CSASQMYEQFF.

The CDR3 DNA sequence: TGTGCCAGCAGCTTAAGGGGAAGTAGGGATGAGCAGTTCTTC. Amino acid sequence: CASSLRGSRDEQFF. The genes are TRBV7-3 and TRBJ2-1; D remains unclear. This CDR3 is 14 amino acids long. Germline V gives CDR1 SGHTA, CDR2 FQGTGA. V was pared by 1 base and J by 8 bases, with 12 bases between.

In this sample, this clone turned up once. The genes are TRBV7-3 and TRBJ2-1; 11 nucleotides match TRBD2. Germline assignment: CDR1 SGHTA and CDR2 FQGTGA. V gave up 5 bases and J gave up 2 bases; unmatched junction bases: 8. CDR3 length: 17 amino acids. In DNA form, the CDR3 reads TGTGCCAGCAGCCCCCAAGGGACTAGCGGACCCTACAATGAGCAGTTCTTC. It yields the protein CASSPQGTSGPYNEQFF.

This clone turned up a few times. The sample carries other DNA sequences with the same CDR3. In nucleotides, the CDR3 is TGTGCCTGGAGTGCAGGGAATCAGCCCCAGCATTTT. It encodes CAWSAGNQPQHF. This chain uses TRBV30 with TRBJ1-5, with a tentative D call TRBD1 (5 bases). Trimming took 1 base from V and 4 from J, leaving 5 bases between them. The CDR3 spans 12 residues. CDR1 is GTSNPN and CDR2 is SVGIG in the germline V gene (reference sequence).

The J gene is TRBJ2-3, the V gene TRBV7-9; the D is unclear. There are 19 residues in the CDR3. V was shortened by 1 base and J by 5 bases, with 25 bases between the two germline ends. In germline, CDR1 is SEHNR, CDR2 FQNEAQ (reference sequence). Here the CDR3 DNA reads TGTGCCAGCAGCTTAGAAGGTGGTGAGGCCTCCGCCCTGGGAGATACGCAGTATTTT. Its translation is CASSLEGGEASALGDTQYF.

V is TRBV4-1 and J is TRBJ1-1; 7 bases are a match to TRBD1. Germline CDR1 is MGHRA and CDR2 is YSYEKL. The CDR3 is 17 amino acids. Losses at the gene ends were 0 bases for V and 0 bases for J; bases not matched to a gene: 7. CDR3 amino acids: CASSQEVGRGLNTEAFF. DNA of the CDR3: TGCGCCAGCAGCCAAGAAGTGGGGAGGGGGCTGAACACTGAAGCTTTCTTT.

The chain links TRBV7-2 to TRBJ1-6; D remains ambiguous. This CDR3 is built from 15 residues. Per the germline V gene, CDR1 is SGHTA and CDR2 is FQGNSA. The ends were cut back, 5 bases at V and 5 bases at J, with 13 bases in the middle. DNA of the CDR3: TGTGCCAGCAGCCCCCACCAAGGAGATAATTCACCCCTCCACTTT. Translating it yields CASSPHQGDNSPLHF.

The DNA for the CDR3 is TGTGCCAGCAGCACGGTGCACCGATACAATGAGCAGTTCTTC. It codes for CASSTVHRYNEQFF. The chain has TRBV5-6 and TRBJ2-1, with unresolved D. This CDR3 has 14 residues. CDR1 SGHDT and CDR2 YYEEEE come from the germline V gene. V was cut by 4 bases and J by 4 bases, with 12 bases left in between.

In its sample, this clone was seen once. V usage is TRBV20-1 and J usage is TRBJ2-7, with D tentatively TRBD2 (5 bases). The germline V gene encodes CDR1 DFQATT and CDR2 SNEGSKA (reference sequence). V lost 5 bases and J lost 13, with 18 bases in between. The CDR3 is 11 residues long. In DNA form, the CDR3 reads TGCAGTGCTGGTGTCATGGACTTTTCTTACTTC. Translated, it gives CSAGVMDFSYF.

The sample holds a few counts of this clone. The gene calls are TRBV5-1 and TRBJ2-2, with 8 bases fitting TRBD1. The CDR3 has 15 residues. Germline V gene sequence: CDR1 SGHRS, CDR2 YFSETQ. V was pared by 7 bases and J by 4 bases, with 9 bases of the junction left unmatched. The CDR3: CASCKDRGGTGELFF. In DNA form, the CDR3 reads TGCGCCAGCTGCAAAGACAGGGGAGGCACCGGGGAGCTGTTTTTT.

This clone appeared a few times. The chain joins TRBV5-6 to TRBJ1-5; D is uncertain. The CDR3 consists of 14 residues. The V and J ends lost 1 base and 3 bases respectively, with 8 bases between them. Germline lookup yields CDR1 SGHDT and CDR2 YYEEEE. The CDR3 DNA is TGTGCCAGCAGCTTGATGAGAACCAATCAGCCCCAGCATTTT. As protein: CASSLMRTNQPQHF.

This rearrangement joins TRBV6-5 to TRBJ2-7, with 10 bases identical to TRBD2. The J segment lost 0 bases and the V segment lost 6 bases, leaving 5 bases of the junction unmatched. Per the germline V gene, CDR1 is MNHEY and CDR2 is SVGAGI. The CDR3 totals 15 residues. The chain's CDR3 is CASSRSSGSSYEQYF. The CDR3 region has the DNA TGTGCCAGCAGCCGGTCTAGCGGGAGCTCCTACGAGCAGTACTTC.

The chain is built from TRBV6-5 and TRBJ1-3, with unresolved D. CDR3 size: 16 residues. Germline V CDR1 and CDR2: MNHEY, SVGAGI. The V and J ends lost 0 bases and 0 bases respectively, with 9 bases between them. CDR3 protein: CASSYSGEGSGNTIYF. The CDR3 DNA reads TGTGCCAGCAGTTACTCGGGCGAAGGCTCTGGAAACACCATATATTTT.

The chain couples TRBV6-6 to TRBJ2-1; no clear D gene. The CDR3 extends over 13 amino acids. V lost 5 bases to trimming and J lost 1 base, with 6 bases between them. Germline assignment: CDR1 MNHNY and CDR2 SVGAGI (reference sequence). The CDR3 loop reads CASSGGSYNEQFF. CDR3 in DNA: TGTGCCAGCAGTGGCGGATCCTACAATGAGCAGTTCTTC.

This sequence joins TRBV11-1 and TRBJ1-1; D not certain. Trimming removed 1 base from V and 5 bases from J, with 14 bases in between. Germline lookup yields CDR1 SGHAT and CDR2 FQDESV (reference sequence). CDR3 length equals 15 residues. CDR3 loop: CASSLGVRAKTEAFF. The CDR3 DNA is TGTGCCAGCAGCTTAGGGGTAAGGGCTAAAACTGAAGCTTTCTTT. The full variable domain, its missing parts supplied by reference TRBV11-1 and TRBJ1-1, is EAEVAQSPRYKITEKSQAVAFWCDPISGHATLYWYRQILGQGPELLVQFQDESVVDDSQLPKDRFSAERLKGVDSTLKIQPAELGDSAMYLCASSLGVRAKTEAFFGQGTRLTVV.

This chain links TRBV7-9 with TRBJ1-5; D gene ambiguous. The CDR3 contains 14 residues. The germline V and J ends were trimmed by 5 bases and 7 bases, with 15 bases remaining between them. The germline V gene encodes CDR1 SEHNR and CDR2 FQNEAQ (reference sequence). CDR3 region: CASSPLGGGQPQHF. CDR3 sequence (DNA): TGTGCCAGCAGCCCCCTCGGAGGAGGCCAGCCCCAGCATTTT.

Concerning this clone itself: This sample also contains other DNA sequences that code for the same CDR3. The V and J genes are TRBV6-2 or TRBV6-3 and TRBJ2-5; D is uncertain. Deletions cut 6 bases from V and 5 bases from J, with 10 bases between. This CDR3 region has 12 residues. Germline assignment: CDR1 MNHEY and CDR2 SVGEGT. CDR3 amino acids: CASSLQRETQYF. CDR3 coding DNA: TGTGCCAGCAGCCTCCAAAGGGAGACCCAGTACTTC.